The next 23 T cell receptor beta chains were all read from a single sample in a study of blood T cell repertoires in COVID-19. Some clones are missing from TCRdb's copy, which holds only in-frame ones; the method was immunoSEQ multiplex PCR. The repertoire holds around 440,000 clones, with around 88% as singletons. The sequenced sample was peripheral blood. These receptors came from a woman between 45 and 60 years old with COVID-19, enrolled during active disease.

Note on this clone: This CDR3 is also generated by other DNA sequences in the sample. In DNA form, the CDR3 reads TGTGCCAGCAGTTTATCCCGGACAGGGTCCTACGAGCAGTACTTC. Residues: CASSLSRTGSYEQYF. The chain is built from TRBV27 and TRBJ2-7; TRBD1 matches 8 bases. V was clipped by 0 bases and J by 1 base; unmatched bases: 2. This CDR3 region has 15 residues. Germline values: CDR1 MNHEY, CDR2 SMNVEV (reference sequence).

This chain joins TRBV19 and TRBJ1-2; D is unclear. The CDR3 has 12 amino acids. The V end was cut by 4 bases, the J end by 8 bases, with 11 bases between. Germline V gene sequence: CDR1 LNHDA, CDR2 SQIVND (reference sequence). CDR3 DNA: TGTGCCAGTAGTACCTCGGTGGAGGGCTACACCTTC. As protein: CASSTSVEGYTF.

The chain uses TRBV12-3 or TRBV12-4 and TRBJ1-2; D remains ambiguous. The length of the CDR3 is 13 residues. V dropped 5 bases and J dropped 5 bases, with 12 bases sitting between them. The CDR3 spells CASSPQLNYGYTF. The CDR3 DNA reads as TGTGCCAGCAGTCCACAGTTAAATTATGGCTACACCTTC.

The gene calls are TRBV12-5 and TRBJ1-1; 8 bases fit TRBD1. Germline values: CDR1 LGHNT, CDR2 FRNRAP. The CDR3 is 13 residues long. V lost 4 bases and J lost 4; bases outside the gene matches: 2. The CDR3 protein is CASGSTGATEAFF. Here the CDR3 DNA reads TGTGCTAGTGGTTCGACAGGGGCCACTGAAGCTTTCTTT.

The chain carries TRBV20-1 and TRBJ1-2; maybe TRBD1 (6 bases). Germline V CDR1 and CDR2: DFQATT, SNEGSKA (reference sequence). CDR3 length: 11 residues. V lost 6 bases and J lost 4, with 9 bases in between. The CDR3 protein is CSAWTVYGYTF. The CDR3 bases are TGCAGTGCGTGGACAGTCTATGGCTACACCTTC.

The V and J genes are TRBV29-1 and TRBJ1-2, with D uncertain. V dropped 6 bases and J dropped 6 bases, with 23 bases sitting between them. This CDR3 region has 15 residues. Germline CDR1 SQVTM, CDR2 ANQGSEA. Here the CDR3 DNA reads TGCAGCGTAGGTCACGCGGCGCGCACCCATCATGGCTACACCTTC. It specifies CSVGHAARTHHGYTF.

This clone was observed a few times. The CDR3 DNA reads TGCGCCAGCCGCCTTGAGGGAGGGAATGAGCAGTTCTTC. Translated, it gives CASRLEGGNEQFF. The genes are TRBV10-2 and TRBJ2-1; 7 bases align to TRBD2. V shed 8 bases, J shed 7 bases, and the junction held 8 bases outside the gene matches. The CDR3 extends over 13 amino acids. CDR1 is WSHSY and CDR2 is SAAADI in the germline V gene.

The V gene is TRBV7-2, the J gene TRBJ2-3, with TRBD2 matching 10 bases. In germline, CDR1 is SGHTA, CDR2 FQGNSA. The J segment lost 5 bases and the V segment lost 5 bases, leaving 7 bases of the junction unmatched. The CDR3 length is 15 residues. The CDR3 region is CASSLLAGFIDTQYF. The CDR3 region has the DNA TGTGCCAGCAGCCTACTAGCGGGGTTCATAGATACGCAGTATTTT.

The chain couples TRBV12-3 or TRBV12-4 to TRBJ1-1; 10 bases align to TRBD1. The CDR3 runs to 13 residues. Trimming took 6 bases from V and 7 from J; bases not matched to a gene: 5. CDR3 region: CASRLGTGDEAFF. The CDR3, as DNA: TGTGCCAGCAGGCTTGGGACAGGGGATGAAGCTTTCTTT.

On this clone itself: The junction departs from the called germline gene at one end, perhaps through a read error. The chain recombines TRBV5-8 with TRBJ2-5; D is unresolved. Germline values: CDR1 SGHTS, CDR2 YDEGEE. The CDR3 covers 8 residues. CDR3 DNA sequence: TGTGCCAGCAGCTTACTAAACTTC. Translating it yields CASSLLNF. Looking up the rest from reference TRBV5-8 and TRBJ2-5 gives the full variable domain: EAGVTQSPTHLIKTRGQQATLRCSPISGHTSVYWYQQALGLGLQFLLWYDEGEERNRGNFPPRFSGRQFPNYSSELNVNALELEDSALYLCASSLLNFGPGTRLLVL.

J is TRBJ1-3 and V is TRBV12-3 or TRBV12-4; D is unclear. The CDR3 loop spans 11 amino acids. V lost 8 bases, J lost 8 bases, and 10 bases lay in between. The CDR3 DNA sequence: TGTGCCAGCTTAAGCAGGCACACCATATATTTT. Amino acid sequence: CASLSRHTIYF.

For the CDR3, the DNA is TGTGCCAGCTCCGTGACAGGGAATAATCAGCCCCAGCATTTT. Amino acid sequence: CASSVTGNNQPQHF. This chain links TRBV6-5 with TRBJ1-5; TRBD1 matches 7 bases. Germline V gene sequence: CDR1 MNHEY, CDR2 SVGAGI. The J segment lost 4 bases and the V segment lost 8 bases, leaving 8 bases of the junction unmatched. This CDR3 contains 14 residues.

The chain carries TRBV5-6 and TRBJ1-3; no clear D gene. Trimming shortened V by 2 bases and J by 6 bases, and 15 bases separated the two germline ends. This CDR3 comprises 15 residues. Looked up from germline, CDR1 is SGHDT and CDR2 is YYEEEE. The CDR3 loop reads CASSFKAALENTIYF. The DNA for the CDR3 is TGTGCCAGCAGCTTTAAAGCGGCGTTGGAAAACACCATATATTTT.

CDR3 sequence: CASSWTGLNEKLFF. The CDR3 region has the DNA TGTGCCAGCAGTTGGACAGGGCTAAATGAAAAACTGTTTTTT. This sequence joins TRBV3-1 (or the pseudogene TRBV3-2) and TRBJ1-4; 8 positions agree with TRBD1. Germline CDR1 is LGHDT and CDR2 is YNNKEL (reference sequence). This CDR3 contains 14 residues. With 6 bases clipped from V and 5 bases from J, the junction kept 5 bases outside the gene matches.

This clone showed up just a few times. This rearrangement joins TRBV12-3 or TRBV12-4 to TRBJ2-7; D is perhaps TRBD2 (5 bases). The CDR3 has 13 residues. Trimming shortened V by 3 bases and J by 2 bases, and 8 bases separated the two germline ends. This CDR3 is CASSFARAYEQYF. The CDR3 DNA is TGTGCCAGCAGTTTCGCGAGGGCCTACGAGCAGTACTTC.

This clone occurred once. The V call is TRBV30, the J call TRBJ1-2; unclear D gene. V was cut by 8 bases and J by 6 bases, with 19 bases left in between. CDR3 length equals 13 residues. Germline V gene lookup returns CDR1 GTSNPN and CDR2 SVGIG (reference sequence). CDR3 coding DNA: TGTGCCCTAACCGGGGTCGAGAGCAATGGCTACACCTTC. Its translation: CALTGVESNGYTF.

CDR3 DNA: TGCGCCAGCAGAGAGGGACAGGGCTCCTACGAGCAGTACTTC. Translating gives CASREGQGSYEQYF. The J gene is TRBJ2-7, the V gene TRBV5-1, with 9 nucleotides matching TRBD1. V gave up 5 bases and J gave up 0 bases; unmatched junction bases: 3. The V gene's germline CDR1 is SGHRS and CDR2 YFSETQ. CDR3 length equals 14 residues.

The gene calls are TRBV5-1 and TRBJ1-2, with a possible D match to TRBD1 (6 bases). CDR1 and CDR2 from the germline V gene are SGHRS and YFSETQ. The CDR3 length is 15 residues. V was shortened by 3 bases and J by 0 bases, with 12 bases between the two germline ends. Here the CDR3 DNA reads TGCGCCAGCAGCTCTCAGGGGTTAGCTAACTATGGCTACACCTTC. Its protein product is CASSSQGLANYGYTF.

J is TRBJ1-4 and V is TRBV19; D uncertain. The V end lost 7 bases, the J end lost 5 bases, and 14 bases lay between the germline ends. Germline loops: CDR1 LNHDA, CDR2 SQIVND (reference sequence). There are 14 residues in the CDR3. CDR3 sequence: CASTRPGGNEKLFF. CDR3 DNA sequence: TGTGCCAGTACCCGACCCGGAGGGAATGAAAAACTGTTTTTT.

The gene calls are TRBV7-9 and TRBJ1-5, with a weak D call TRBD1 (6 bases). Trimming shortened V by 4 bases and J by 4 bases, and 11 bases separated the two germline ends. The CDR3 length is 14 residues. Germline V gives CDR1 SEHNR, CDR2 FQNEAQ (reference sequence). CDR3: CASSSTDRNQPQHF. CDR3 nucleotides: TGTGCCAGCAGCTCCACGGACAGAAATCAGCCCCAGCATTTT.

This sequence joins TRBV30 and TRBJ1-5; no reliable D call. The V end was cut by 5 bases, the J end by 0 bases, with 11 bases between. In germline, CDR1 is GTSNPN, CDR2 SVGIG (reference sequence). The CDR3 runs 14 residues. CDR3 coding DNA: TGTGCCTGGGGACGGAGCTATAGCAATCAGCCCCAGCATTTT. Its protein product is CAWGRSYSNQPQHF.

The V and J genes are TRBV3-1 (or the pseudogene TRBV3-2) and TRBJ2-7; D gene unclear. Germline-derived CDR1 and CDR2 are LGHDT and YNNKEL (reference sequence). The CDR3 is 14 amino acids. Trimming took 0 bases from V and 3 from J, leaving 9 bases between them. Here the CDR3 DNA reads TGTGCCAGCAGCCAAGAGGCCAGGTTCTACGAGCAGTACTTC. It specifies CASSQEARFYEQYF.

This clone appeared a single time. The chain carries TRBV7-8 and TRBJ2-7; D unclear. The length of the CDR3 is 12 residues. The V gene lost 1 base and the J gene lost 5 bases, with 6 bases spanning the gap. Per germline, CDR1 SGHVS and CDR2 FQNEAQ. DNA for the CDR3: TGTGCCAGCAGCTTAGATGGGCACGAGCAGTACTTC. Residues: CASSLDGHEQYF.